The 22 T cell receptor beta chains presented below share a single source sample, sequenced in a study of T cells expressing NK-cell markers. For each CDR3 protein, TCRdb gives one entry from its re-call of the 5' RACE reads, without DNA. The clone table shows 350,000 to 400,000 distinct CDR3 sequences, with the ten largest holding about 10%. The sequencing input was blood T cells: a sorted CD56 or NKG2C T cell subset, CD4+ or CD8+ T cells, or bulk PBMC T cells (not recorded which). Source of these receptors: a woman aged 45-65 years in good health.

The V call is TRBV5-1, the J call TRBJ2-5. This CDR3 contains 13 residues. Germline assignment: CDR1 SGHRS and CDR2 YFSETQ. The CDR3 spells CASSLPSGETQYF.

The CDR3 spells CASSLARETKPQHF. The rearrangement uses TRBV7-2 and TRBJ1-5; no DNA is available, so the TRBD1 call from TCRdb remains unchecked. The CDR3 spans 14 residues. Germline values: CDR1 SGHTA, CDR2 FQGNSA. Filled out from reference TRBV7-2 and TRBJ1-5, the complete variable domain reads GAGVSQSPSNKVTEKGKDVELRCDPISGHTALYWYRQSLGQGLEFLIYFQGNSAPDKSGLPSDRFSAERTGGSVSTLTIQRTQQEDSAVYLCASSLARETKPQHFGDGTRLSIL.

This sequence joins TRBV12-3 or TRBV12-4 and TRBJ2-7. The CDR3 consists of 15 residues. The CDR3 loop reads CASSLGGVASDEQYF.

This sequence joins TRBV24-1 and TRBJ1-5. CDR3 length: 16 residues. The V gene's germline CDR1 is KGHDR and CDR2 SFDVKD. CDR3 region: CATSDPQTSSNQPQHF.

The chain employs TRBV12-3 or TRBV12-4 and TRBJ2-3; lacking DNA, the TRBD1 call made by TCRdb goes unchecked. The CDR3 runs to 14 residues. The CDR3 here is CASRRTGLSDTQYF.

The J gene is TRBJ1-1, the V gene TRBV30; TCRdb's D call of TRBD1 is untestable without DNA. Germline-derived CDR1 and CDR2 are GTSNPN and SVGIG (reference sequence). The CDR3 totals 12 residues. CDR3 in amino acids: CAWSSGRGLNFF.

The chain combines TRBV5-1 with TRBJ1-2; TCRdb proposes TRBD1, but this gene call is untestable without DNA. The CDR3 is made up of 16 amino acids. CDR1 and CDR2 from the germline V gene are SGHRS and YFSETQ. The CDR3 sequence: CASKAYPTGRNDGYTF.

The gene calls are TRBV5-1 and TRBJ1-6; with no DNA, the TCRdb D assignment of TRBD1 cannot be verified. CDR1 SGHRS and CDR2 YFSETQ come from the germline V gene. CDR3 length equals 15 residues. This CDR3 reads CASSVVGGANSPLHF.

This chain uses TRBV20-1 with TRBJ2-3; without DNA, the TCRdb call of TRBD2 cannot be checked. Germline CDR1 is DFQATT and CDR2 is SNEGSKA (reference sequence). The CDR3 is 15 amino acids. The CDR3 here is CSARVREGLSDTQYF.

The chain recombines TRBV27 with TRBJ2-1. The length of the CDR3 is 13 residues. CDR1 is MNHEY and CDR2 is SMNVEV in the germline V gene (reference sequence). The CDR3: CASCGSTYNEQFF.

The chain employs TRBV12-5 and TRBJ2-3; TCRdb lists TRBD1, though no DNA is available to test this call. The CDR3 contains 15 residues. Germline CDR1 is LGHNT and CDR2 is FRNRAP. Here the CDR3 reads CASGLGQPSTDTQYF.

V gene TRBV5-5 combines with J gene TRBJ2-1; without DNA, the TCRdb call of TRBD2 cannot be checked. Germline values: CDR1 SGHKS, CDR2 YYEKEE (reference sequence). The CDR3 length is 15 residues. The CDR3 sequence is CASSPGSFSYNEQFF.

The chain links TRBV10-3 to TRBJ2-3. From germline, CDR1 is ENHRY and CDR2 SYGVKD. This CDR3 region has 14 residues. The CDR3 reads CAISESAVSDTQYF.

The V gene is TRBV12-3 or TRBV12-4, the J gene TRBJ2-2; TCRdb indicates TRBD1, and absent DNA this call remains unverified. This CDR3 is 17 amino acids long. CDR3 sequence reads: CASRPIKWGANTGELFF.

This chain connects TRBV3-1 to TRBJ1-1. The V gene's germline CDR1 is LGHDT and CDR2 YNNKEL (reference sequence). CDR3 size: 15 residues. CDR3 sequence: CASSQEYPMNTEAFF.

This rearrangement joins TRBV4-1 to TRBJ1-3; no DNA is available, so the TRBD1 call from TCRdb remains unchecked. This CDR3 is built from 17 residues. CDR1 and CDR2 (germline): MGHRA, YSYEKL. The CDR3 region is CASSQGDSSNSGNTIYF.

This CDR3 reads CSARYSETQGWQYF. The V gene is TRBV20-1, the J gene TRBJ2-3; the TCRdb call, TRBD1, lacks DNA for checking. Germline CDR1 reads DFQATT; CDR2 reads SNEGSKA (reference sequence). This CDR3 contains 14 residues.

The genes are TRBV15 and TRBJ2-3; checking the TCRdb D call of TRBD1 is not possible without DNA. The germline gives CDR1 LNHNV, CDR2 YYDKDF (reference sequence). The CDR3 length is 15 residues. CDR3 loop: CATSRDRDVTDTQYF.

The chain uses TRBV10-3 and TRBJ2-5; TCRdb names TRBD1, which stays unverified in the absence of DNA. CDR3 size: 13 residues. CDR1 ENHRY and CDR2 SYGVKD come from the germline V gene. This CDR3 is CAIGAGGQETQYF.

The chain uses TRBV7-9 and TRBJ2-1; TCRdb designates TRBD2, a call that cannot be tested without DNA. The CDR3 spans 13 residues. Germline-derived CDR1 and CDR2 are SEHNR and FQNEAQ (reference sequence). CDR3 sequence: CASSFGSLDEQFF.

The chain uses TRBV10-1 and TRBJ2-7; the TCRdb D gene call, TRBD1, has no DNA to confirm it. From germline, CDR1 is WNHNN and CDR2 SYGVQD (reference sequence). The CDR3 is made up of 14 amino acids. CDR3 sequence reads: CASSGTFPSYEQYF.

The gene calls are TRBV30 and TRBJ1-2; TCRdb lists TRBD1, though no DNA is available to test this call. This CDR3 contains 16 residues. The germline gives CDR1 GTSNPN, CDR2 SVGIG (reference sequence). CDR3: CAWSGSGTERNYGYTF. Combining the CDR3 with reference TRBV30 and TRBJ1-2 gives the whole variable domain SQTIHQWPATLVQPVGSPLSLECTVEGTSNPNLYWYRQAAGRGLQLLFYSVGIGQISSEVPQNLSASRPQDRQFILSSKKLLLSDSGFYLCAWSGSGTERNYGYTFGSGTRLTVV.